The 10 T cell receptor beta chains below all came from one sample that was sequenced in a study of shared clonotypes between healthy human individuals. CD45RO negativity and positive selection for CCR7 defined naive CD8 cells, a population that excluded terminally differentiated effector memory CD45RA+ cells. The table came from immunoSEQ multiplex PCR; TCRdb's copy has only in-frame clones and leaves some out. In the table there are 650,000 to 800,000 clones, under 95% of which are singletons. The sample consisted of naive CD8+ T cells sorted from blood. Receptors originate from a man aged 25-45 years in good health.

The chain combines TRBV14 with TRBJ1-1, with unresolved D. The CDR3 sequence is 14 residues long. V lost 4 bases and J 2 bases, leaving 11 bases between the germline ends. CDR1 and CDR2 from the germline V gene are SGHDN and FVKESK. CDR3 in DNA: TGTGCCAGCAGCCCTGCCGGCAGAAACACTGAAGCTTTCTTT. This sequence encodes CASSPAGRNTEAFF.

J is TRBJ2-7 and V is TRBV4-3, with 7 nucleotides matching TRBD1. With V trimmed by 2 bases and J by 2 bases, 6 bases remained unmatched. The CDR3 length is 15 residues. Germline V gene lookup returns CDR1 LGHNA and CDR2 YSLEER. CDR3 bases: TGCGCCAGCAGCCAAATGCAGGGGGTCACCTACGAGCAGTACTTC. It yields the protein CASSQMQGVTYEQYF.

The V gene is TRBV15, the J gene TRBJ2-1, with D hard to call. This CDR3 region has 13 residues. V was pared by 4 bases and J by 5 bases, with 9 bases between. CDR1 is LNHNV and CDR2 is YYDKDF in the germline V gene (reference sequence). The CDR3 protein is CATSKILDNEQFF. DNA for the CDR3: TGTGCCACCAGCAAGATCCTGGACAATGAGCAGTTCTTC.

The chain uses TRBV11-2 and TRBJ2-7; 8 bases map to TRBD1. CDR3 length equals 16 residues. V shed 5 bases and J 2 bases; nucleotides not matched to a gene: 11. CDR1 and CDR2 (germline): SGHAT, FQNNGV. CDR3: CASSRSRTGSTYEQYF. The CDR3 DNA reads TGTGCCAGCAGCCGGAGCAGGACAGGGAGCACCTACGAGCAGTACTTC.

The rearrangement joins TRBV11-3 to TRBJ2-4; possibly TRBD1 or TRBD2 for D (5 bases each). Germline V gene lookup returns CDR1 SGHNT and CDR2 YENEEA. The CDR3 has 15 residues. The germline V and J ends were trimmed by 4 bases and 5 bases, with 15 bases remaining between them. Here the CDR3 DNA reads TGTGCCAGCAGCTCCTCCGAGGGGTTCGAAAACATTCAGTACTTC. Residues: CASSSSEGFENIQYF.

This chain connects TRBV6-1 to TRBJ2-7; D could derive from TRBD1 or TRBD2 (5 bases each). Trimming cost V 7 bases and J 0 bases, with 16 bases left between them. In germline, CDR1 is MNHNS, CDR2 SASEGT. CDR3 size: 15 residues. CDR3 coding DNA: TGTGCCAGCATTATGACCGGGGCTTTCTCCTACGAGCAGTACTTC. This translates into CASIMTGAFSYEQYF.

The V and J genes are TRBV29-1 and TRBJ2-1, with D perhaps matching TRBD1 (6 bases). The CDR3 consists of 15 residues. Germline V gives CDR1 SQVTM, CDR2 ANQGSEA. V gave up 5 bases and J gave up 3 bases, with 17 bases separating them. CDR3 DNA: TGCAGCGTTTATGCACGCAGGGGACACTACAATGAGCAGTTCTTC. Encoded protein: CSVYARRGHYNEQFF.

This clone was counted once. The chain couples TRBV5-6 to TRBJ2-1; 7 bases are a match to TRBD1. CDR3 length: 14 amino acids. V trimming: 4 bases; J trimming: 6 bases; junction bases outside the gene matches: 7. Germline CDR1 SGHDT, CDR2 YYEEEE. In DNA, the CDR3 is TGTGCCAGCAGCGCCAACAGGGGAACCAATGAGCAGTTCTTC. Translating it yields CASSANRGTNEQFF. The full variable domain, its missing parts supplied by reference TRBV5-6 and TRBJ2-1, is DAGVTQSPTHLIKTRGQQVTLRCSPKSGHDTVSWYQQALGQGPQFIFQYYEEEERQRGNFPDRFSGHQFPNYSSELNVNALLLGDSALYLCASSANRGTNEQFFGPGTRLTVL.

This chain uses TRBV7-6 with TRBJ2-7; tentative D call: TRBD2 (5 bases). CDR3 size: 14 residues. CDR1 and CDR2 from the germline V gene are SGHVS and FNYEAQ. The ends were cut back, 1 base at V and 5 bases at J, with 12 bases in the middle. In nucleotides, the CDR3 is TGTGCCAGCAGCTTAGAACTAGGCCTCCACGAGCAGTACTTC. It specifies CASSLELGLHEQYF.

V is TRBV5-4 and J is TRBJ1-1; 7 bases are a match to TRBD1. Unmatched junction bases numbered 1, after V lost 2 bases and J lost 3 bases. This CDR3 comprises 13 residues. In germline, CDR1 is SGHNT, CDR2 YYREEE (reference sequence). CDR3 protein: CASSFTGDTEAFF. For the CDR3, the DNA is TGTGCCAGCAGCTTCACAGGGGACACTGAAGCTTTCTTT.